The 16 T cell receptor beta chains reported below all come from one sample, sequenced in a study of cytomegalovirus exposure and HLA in healthy donors. The PCR was carried out with 60 Vbeta primers and 13 Jbeta primers. Assay: immunoSEQ multiplex PCR; the TCRdb copy retains only in-frame clones and omits some. Among around 110,000 clones listed, more than 65% were seen once. Sequenced sample: PBMCs. The receptors stem from a woman aged 25 to 39 in good health and CMV-seronegative.

This clone was recorded a few times. The chain links TRBV25-1 to TRBJ2-1; 9 positions agree with TRBD2. This CDR3 is built from 15 residues. Trimming cost V 6 bases and J 5 bases; bases outside gene matches: 8. Germline V gives CDR1 MGHDK, CDR2 SYGVNS. As DNA, the CDR3 is TGTGCCAGCAGCCCGTGGCGGGAGGGAGACAATGAGCAGTTCTTC. Its protein is CASSPWREGDNEQFF.

This chain connects TRBV5-1 to TRBJ2-1; TRBD1 aligns across 7 bases. This CDR3 has 15 amino acids. Per the germline V gene, CDR1 is SGHRS and CDR2 is YFSETQ. The ends lost 3 bases at V and 0 bases at J; junction bases unmatched: 3. CDR3 sequence: CASSSGTVSYNEQFF. The CDR3 bases are TGCGCCAGCAGCTCTGGGACAGTCTCCTACAATGAGCAGTTCTTC. Complete variable domain (other parts from reference TRBV5-1 and TRBJ2-1): KAGVTQTPRYLIKTRGQQVTLSCSPISGHRSVSWYQQTPGQGLQFLFEYFSETQRNKGNFPGRFSGRQFSNSRSEMNVSTLELGDSALYLCASSSGTVSYNEQFFGPGTRLTVL.

This clone was detected only a few times. The V call is TRBV6-1, the J call TRBJ1-1; TRBD1 matches 9 bases. Unmatched junction bases numbered 18, after V lost 4 bases and J lost 6 bases. CDR3 length equals 18 residues. The germline CDR1 and CDR2 sequences are MNHNS and SASEGT. The CDR3 DNA reads as TGTGCCAGCAGTGGAGACCCGGGACAGGGAGCTTTTCAACCTGAAGCTTTCTTT. Its protein product is CASSGDPGQGAFQPEAFF.

This chain uses TRBV7-2 with TRBJ1-1; 7 nucleotides line up with TRBD1. J gave up 5 bases and V 2 bases, and 2 bases lay outside the gene matches. Germline lookup yields CDR1 SGHTA and CDR2 FQGNSA. The CDR3 runs 13 residues. CDR3 in DNA: TGTGCCAGCAGCTTACACAGGGGAACTGAAGCTTTCTTT. It is translated as CASSLHRGTEAFF. Full variable domain (rest looked up from reference TRBV7-2 and TRBJ1-1): GAGVSQSPSNKVTEKGKDVELRCDPISGHTALYWYRQSLGQGLEFLIYFQGNSAPDKSGLPSDRFSAERTGGSVSTLTIQRTQQEDSAVYLCASSLHRGTEAFFGQGTRLTVV.

V is TRBV7-9 and J is TRBJ1-2, with D possibly TRBD1 on 6 matching bases. The CDR3 covers 17 residues. Germline V gene data show CDR1 as SEHNR and CDR2 as FQNEAQ (reference sequence). With 1 base removed from V and 3 bases from J, the gap between germline ends came to 18 bases. The CDR3 nucleotides read TGTGCCAGCAGCTTAGGGCTCGAGGGGGGGACGGACTATGGCTACACCTTC. This translates into CASSLGLEGGTDYGYTF.

CDR3 nucleotide sequence: TGTGCCAGTAAGGGGTTCTGGGGTGCAGAGACCCAGTACTTC. This sequence encodes CASKGFWGAETQYF. This chain connects TRBV19 to TRBJ2-5; D may be TRBD1 (5 bases). V lost 7 bases to trimming and J lost 4 bases, with 16 bases between them. Germline V gene data show CDR1 as LNHDA and CDR2 as SQIVND (reference sequence). This CDR3 has 14 amino acids.

V gene TRBV5-1 combines with J gene TRBJ2-1, with 11 positions matching TRBD1. Germline CDR1 is SGHRS and CDR2 is YFSETQ. The CDR3 contains 17 residues. V lost 4 bases and J lost 6; bases outside the gene matches: 12. CDR3 protein: CASSPSVVGTGGNEQFF. The DNA for the CDR3 is TGCGCCAGCAGCCCCTCCGTGGTCGGGACAGGGGGCAATGAGCAGTTCTTC.

The genes are TRBV7-6 and TRBJ2-3, with TRBD1 identical over 8 bases. With V trimmed by 4 bases and J by 1 base, 1 base remained unmatched. This CDR3 region has 14 residues. Per the germline V gene, CDR1 is SGHVS and CDR2 is FNYEAQ. This CDR3 reads CASSWGQGTDTQYF. For the CDR3, the DNA is TGTGCCAGCAGCTGGGGACAGGGCACAGATACGCAGTATTTT.

The rearrangement uses TRBV19 and TRBJ2-1, with 9 bases that match TRBD1. CDR1 and CDR2 (germline): LNHDA, SQIVND (reference sequence). This CDR3 has 14 amino acids. The J segment lost 9 bases and the V segment lost 8 bases, leaving 11 bases of the junction unmatched. CDR3 DNA: TGTGCCAGTTACCCGGGACAGGGATTGAGTGAGCAGTTCTTC. It encodes CASYPGQGLSEQFF.

The chain couples TRBV6-1 to TRBJ1-1; 7 nucleotides align to TRBD1. The V and J ends lost 4 bases and 4 bases, in that order; junction bases with no gene match: 6. Germline CDR1 MNHNS, CDR2 SASEGT. The CDR3 extends over 14 amino acids. CDR3 bases: TGTGCCAGCAGTGGGGCAGGGGGAGGCACTGAAGCTTTCTTT. Amino acid sequence: CASSGAGGGTEAFF.

This sequence joins TRBV6-1 and TRBJ1-5; tentative D call: TRBD1 (5 bases). Germline-derived CDR1 and CDR2 are MNHNS and SASEGT. The CDR3 contains 20 residues. V lost 4 bases to trimming and J lost 0 bases, with 25 bases between them. The CDR3 sequence: CASSVPEGRVPLYSNQPQHF. The CDR3 DNA is TGTGCCAGCAGTGTCCCCGAGGGGAGGGTCCCCCTATATAGCAATCAGCCCCAGCATTTT.

The chain carries TRBV30 and TRBJ1-2; no clear D. The germline gives CDR1 GTSNPN, CDR2 SVGIG (reference sequence). Trimming stripped 0 bases from V and 8 bases from J, with 13 bases between. The CDR3 loop spans 13 amino acids. CDR3 amino acids: CAWSVLRLWGYTF. The CDR3 nucleotides are TGTGCCTGGAGTGTCCTGAGGCTGTGGGGCTACACCTTC.

The chain combines TRBV30 with TRBJ1-1; no clear D. The CDR3 sequence is 10 residues long. The germline V gene encodes CDR1 GTSNPN and CDR2 SVGIG (reference sequence). V was clipped by 5 bases and J by 6 bases, with 7 bases between them. CDR3 DNA: TGTGCCTGGGAGAAAGCTGAAGCTTTCTTT. It translates to CAWEKAEAFF.

The rearrangement joins TRBV6-1 to TRBJ2-3; D may be TRBD2 (5 bases). Trimming took off 2 bases at V and 1 base at J, with 10 bases between the two ends. This CDR3 comprises 15 residues. CDR1 and CDR2 from the germline V gene are MNHNS and SASEGT. CDR3 coding DNA: TGTGCCAGCAGTGAACCCCAGGAGGGCACAGATACGCAGTATTTT. Translation: CASSEPQEGTDTQYF.

This sequence joins TRBV6-6 and TRBJ2-3; D is perhaps TRBD1 (5 bases). V was shortened by 6 bases and J by 2 bases, with 12 bases between the two germline ends. The germline V gene has CDR1 MNHNY and CDR2 SVGAGI (reference sequence). This CDR3 spans 14 amino acids. CDR3 in amino acids: CASSLKTVTDTQYF. CDR3 nucleotides: TGTGCCAGCAGCCTAAAGACAGTCACAGATACGCAGTATTTT.

This chain links TRBV30 with TRBJ2-5; the match to TRBD1 covers 9 bases. The CDR3 is 14 amino acids. Germline CDR1 reads GTSNPN; CDR2 reads SVGIG (reference sequence). V lost 0 bases and J lost 2; bases outside the gene matches: 1. CDR3: CAWSVQGAQETQYF. CDR3 nucleotide sequence: TGTGCCTGGAGTGTACAGGGGGCACAAGAGACCCAGTACTTC.